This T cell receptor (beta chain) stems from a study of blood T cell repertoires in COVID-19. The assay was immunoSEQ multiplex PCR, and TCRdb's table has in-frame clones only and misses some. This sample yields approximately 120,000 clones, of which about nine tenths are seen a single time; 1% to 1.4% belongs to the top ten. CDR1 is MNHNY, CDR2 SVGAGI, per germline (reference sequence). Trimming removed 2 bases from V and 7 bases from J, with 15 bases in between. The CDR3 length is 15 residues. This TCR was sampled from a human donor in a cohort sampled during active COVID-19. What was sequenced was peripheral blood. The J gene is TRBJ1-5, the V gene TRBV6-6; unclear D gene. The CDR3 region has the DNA TGTGCCAGCAGTTACCCGATACTCTCCTCCCAGCCCCAGCATTTT. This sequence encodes CASSYPILSSQPQHF.